These T cell receptor beta chains were read from a single sample in a study of blood T cell repertoires in COVID-19. TCRdb's table, derived via immunoSEQ multiplex PCR, lists solely in-frame clones and lacks some. The sample has roughly 230,000 clones; approximately 77% are singletons. The sample consisted of peripheral blood. Receptors were obtained from a woman of 80 years or more with acute or convalescent COVID-19. Both conserved end residues are part of each CDR3. The D gene is left open where the match is weak. Rows may omit the clone size; those that give it use once, few, many or a size class.

CDR3aa	CDR3nt	j_gene	v_gene	d_gene	abundance	len
CASSLGIAGITDTQYF	TGTGCCAGCAGCTTAGGGATAGCGGGAATCACAGATACGCAGTATTTT	TRBJ2-3	TRBV7-9	TRBD2	.	16
CASSLRTVPYNEQFF	TGTGCCAGCAGTCTCAGGACAGTCCCCTACAATGAGCAGTTCTTC	TRBJ2-1	TRBV27	.	.	15
CAWSPSVDSPLHF	TGTGCCTGGAGCCCCTCTGTTGATTCACCCCTCCACTTT	TRBJ1-6	TRBV30	.	.	13
CSATTGSGAEAFF	TGCAGCGCCACCACAGGGAGCGGAGCTGAAGCTTTCTTT	TRBJ1-1	TRBV29-1	.	.	13
CASSEGLAGRWYF	TGTGCCAGCAGTGAAGGACTAGCGGGTCGATGGTACTTC	TRBJ2-7	TRBV2	TRBD2	.	13
CASSLDKATRKHF	TGTGCCAGCAGCTTAGATAAGGCCACCAGGAAACACTTC	TRBJ1-2	TRBV11-3	.	.	13
CASRGQRTMNTEAFF	TGTGCCAGTAGGGGACAGCGTACCATGAACACTGAAGCTTTCTTT	TRBJ1-1	TRBV19	TRBD1	.	15
CASSEEGLGISTDTQYF	TGTGCCAGCAGTGAAGAGGGACTTGGGATTTCCACAGATACGCAGTATTTT	TRBJ2-3	TRBV6-1	.	.	17
CSVNRGQARNTEAFF	TGCAGCGTTAATCGTGGGCAGGCAAGAAACACTGAAGCTTTCTTT	TRBJ1-1	TRBV29-1	.	.	15
CASSYRVRSNSPLHF	TGTGCCAGCAGTTATCGGGTTAGGTCTAATTCACCCCTCCACTTT	TRBJ1-6	TRBV28	.	.	15
CASSNPGQVDTGELFF	TGTGCCAGCAGCAACCCCGGACAGGTGGACACCGGGGAGCTGTTTTTT	TRBJ2-2	TRBV5-5	TRBD1	.	16
CASSQAEGQANYGYTF	TGCGCCAGCAGCCAAGCTGAGGGACAGGCCAACTATGGCTACACCTTC	TRBJ1-2	TRBV4-1	TRBD1	.	16
CASSQPLSGSRSYTF	TGTGCCAGCAGCCAACCCCTTAGCGGGTCAAGGAGCTACACCTTC	TRBJ1-2	TRBV4-2	.	.	15
CASSDRGPRGSGELFF	TGTGCCAGCAGTGACCGGGGTCCGCGGGGGTCCGGGGAGCTGTTTTTT	TRBJ2-2	TRBV6-4	TRBD2	.	16
CSVVYRGGTEAFF	TGCAGCGTTGTTTACAGGGGAGGCACTGAAGCTTTCTTT	TRBJ1-1	TRBV29-1	TRBD1	few	13
CASSLGGGRSYNEQFF	TGCGCCAGCAGCTTGGGCGGGGGTCGCTCCTACAATGAGCAGTTCTTC	TRBJ2-1	TRBV5-1	TRBD2	once	16
CASGQLNTEAFF	TGTGCCTCGGGACAGTTGAACACTGAAGCTTTCTTT	TRBJ1-1	TRBV10-3	TRBD1	.	12
CASRKEGQGITEAFF	TGTGCCAGCAGGAAGGAGGGACAGGGCATCACTGAAGCTTTCTTT	TRBJ1-1	TRBV7-8	TRBD1	.	15
CASKDRGTGELFF	TGTGCCAGTAAAGACAGGGGCACCGGGGAGCTGTTTTTT	TRBJ2-2	TRBV10-3	TRBD1	.	13
CASSLAASGGWNEQFF	TGTGCCAGCAGCTTGGCCGCTAGCGGGGGGTGGAATGAGCAGTTCTTC	TRBJ2-1	TRBV5-5	TRBD2	.	16
CSGRDSGGPGGEKLFF	TGCAGCGGCAGGGACTCAGGGGGCCCCGGCGGGGAAAAACTGTTTTTT	TRBJ1-4	TRBV29-1	TRBD1	.	16
CASSLGQVNTEAFF	TGTGCCAGCAGCCTGGGACAGGTGAACACTGAAGCTTTCTTT	TRBJ1-1	TRBV6-6	TRBD1	.	14